This is a list of T cell receptor beta chains from one sample in a study of OX40 agonist ivuxolimab in advanced cancers. Repertoires were generated with immunoSEQ multiplex PCR, while TCRdb's copy carries only in-frame clones and drops some. This table has more than 15,000 clones, more than 70% appearing once. The sample here was CD4+ or CD8+ T cells sorted from blood, taken in a trial of the OX40 agonist ivuxolimab. All receptors come from an adult with an advanced solid tumor such as melanoma, head and neck, liver or kidney cancer. CDR3s include the opening cysteine and the closing phenylalanine or tryptophan. A D gene is named only where the DNA matches it firmly. For some rows the clone size is stated as once, few or many, or as a class when expanded; others skip it.

j_call	clone_size	v_call	cdr3_length	d_call	cdr3_nt	cdr3_aa
TRBJ2-7	.	TRBV7-8	18	TRBD2	TGTGCCAGCAGCTCACCCGGACTAGCGGGAGTGCTTAATTCCGAGCAGTACTTC	CASSSPGLAGVLNSEQYF
TRBJ2-1	.	TRBV27	12	TRBD2	TGTGCCAGCAGTGAGGGACTACAACAGCAGTTCTTC	CASSEGLQQQFF
TRBJ2-7	.	TRBV28	10	.	TGTGCCAGCAGTCAATACGAGCAGTACTTC	CASSQYEQYF
TRBJ2-1	.	TRBV25-1	12	TRBD2	TGTGCCAGCAGTGAACTAGCGGGCGAGCAGTTCTTC	CASSELAGEQFF
TRBJ1-1	few	TRBV7-8	13	.	TGTGCCAGCAGCGGGGGCGTGCGGACTGAAGCTTTCTTT	CASSGGVRTEAFF
TRBJ2-3	.	TRBV6-1	12	.	TGTGCCAGCAGTAAACACCAAGATACGCAGTATTTT	CASSKHQDTQYF
TRBJ1-2	.	TRBV29-1	13	.	TGCAGCGCTTCGGACGGCTCAGCGAATGGCTACACCTTC	CSASDGSANGYTF
TRBJ2-7	.	TRBV7-6	15	.	TGTGCCAGCAGCTTAGGTAGTGGGCCTGCCTACGAGCAGTACTTC	CASSLGSGPAYEQYF
TRBJ1-2	.	TRBV10-3	14	TRBD1	TGTGCCATCAGTGAAGGGGGCGCGGAGGATGGCTACACCTTC	CAISEGGAEDGYTF
TRBJ2-7	.	TRBV4-3	17	.	TGCGCCAGCAGCCAAGAGTACGGGGCCTTCCCCTTTTACGAGCAGTACTTC	CASSQEYGAFPFYEQYF
TRBJ1-5	few	TRBV9	15	.	TGTGCCAGCAGCGAATGGGGACTCAGCAATCAGCCCCAGCATTTT	CASSEWGLSNQPQHF
TRBJ2-1	.	TRBV28	14	TRBD2	TGTGCCAGCAGTTTACAGCGGGAGTGGAATGAGCAGTTCTTC	CASSLQREWNEQFF
TRBJ2-7	.	TRBV28	16	TRBD2	TGTGCCAGCAGTTCCCTCGGTAGCGGGAGGGCAGAAGAGCAGTACTTC	CASSSLGSGRAEEQYF
TRBJ2-3	.	TRBV28	15	TRBD2	TGTGCCAGCAGTTTATGGGGAGGGGAAGCAGATACGCAGTATTTT	CASSLWGGEADTQYF
TRBJ1-4	.	TRBV4-3	17	.	TGCGCCAGCAGCCAAGCGCAACCGGGACGGGGGGGAGAAAAACTGTTTTTT	CASSQAQPGRGGEKLFF